The sample holds a few counts of the clone carrying this T cell receptor beta chain. Its antigen is unidentified. Germline V gene sequence: CDR1 SGDLS, CDR2 YYNGEE. This CDR3 has 14 amino acids. The J segment lost 4 bases and the V segment lost 0 bases, leaving 2 bases of the junction unmatched. This sample was taken from a study of graft-versus-host responses after intestinal transplantation. Background on the study: Every transplant recipient was induced with anti-thymocyte globulin, then maintained on tacrolimus and steroids for two to four years.

Study results and limitations: Researchers found GvH clones in recipient marrow, and some showed up first in ileum or blood.

Intraepithelial and lamina propria lymphocytes were isolated from graft specimens. Generated by immunoSEQ multiplex PCR, the TCRdb table keeps only in-frame clones and is missing some. Of about 3,300 clones in the sample, roughly four fifths are singletons; the top ten hold 10%. The sample here was ileum tissue, taken roughly 5 and 7 days after intestinal transplantation. The chain carries TRBV9 and TRBJ2-7; 9 bases match TRBD1. This receptor was obtained from a human patient who received an intestinal transplant, so some T cells may come from the graft donor. CDR3 sequence reads: CASSVAGQGYEQYF. CDR3 bases: TGTGCCAGCAGCGTAGCCGGACAGGGGTACGAGCAGTACTTC. Full variable domain (missing parts from reference TRBV9 and TRBJ2-7): DSGVTQTPKHLITATGQRVTLRCSPRSGDLSVYWYQQSLDQGLQFLIQYYNGEERAKGNILERFSAQQFPDLHSELNLSSLELGDSALYFCASSVAGQGYEQYFGPGTRLTVT.